The sequence of this TCR beta chain was determined in a study of blood T cells in healthy people across ages. Between the trimmed V and J ends, which lost 4 bases and 7 bases, there was a span of 8 bases. The CDR3 totals 12 residues. Findings and limits, study-wide: Measured against age, TCR beta diversity per million T cells decreased in a roughly linear manner. From one million sequenced T cells, diversity estimates were lower bounds.

The second PCR ran about 6 to 11 cycles with a sample-barcoded 5' primer and J-beta primers. TCRdb processed the 5' RACE reads anew with MiXCR; each CDR3 protein has one entry. The table lists over 550,000 distinct CDR3 sequences, approximately 30% of them singletons. In this sample, this clonotype turned up many times. Its target is unknown. The sequence was collected from a woman of 80 years or more in good health. The sample taken for sequencing was blood. The rearrangement uses TRBV12-3 or TRBV12-4 and TRBJ1-5; D is uncertain. CDR3 sequence reads: CASSSRTQPQHF. CDR3 in DNA: TGTGCCAGCAGTTCGCGTACACAGCCCCAGCATTTT.